This T cell receptor beta chain was recorded in a study of blood T cell repertoires in COVID-19. Turning to the study itself: From T cells, B-cell-depleted T cells, or PBMCs came the material, which was cDNA or gDNA.

V was cut by 3 bases and J by 0 bases, with 3 bases left in between. The CDR3 has 14 amino acids. Germline loops: CDR1 KGHSH, CDR2 LQKENI. The authors' processing: For nucleated cells, counts were estimated from reference gene primer amplification. The assay was immunoSEQ multiplex PCR, and TCRdb's table has in-frame clones only and misses some. V and J calls and clone size come straight from that table; D and trimming were deduced from the DNA. The top ten clones hold roughly 14% of a sample with about 190,000 clones, 70% to 85% of them seen once. The chain carries TRBV18 and TRBJ2-6; D gene ambiguous. Sequenced sample: peripheral blood. The receptor comes from a man between 45 and 60 years old who had recovered from COVID-19. The CDR3 DNA is TGTGCCAGCTCACCGAGCTCTGGGGCCAACGTCCTGACTTTC. This sequence encodes CASSPSSGANVLTF.